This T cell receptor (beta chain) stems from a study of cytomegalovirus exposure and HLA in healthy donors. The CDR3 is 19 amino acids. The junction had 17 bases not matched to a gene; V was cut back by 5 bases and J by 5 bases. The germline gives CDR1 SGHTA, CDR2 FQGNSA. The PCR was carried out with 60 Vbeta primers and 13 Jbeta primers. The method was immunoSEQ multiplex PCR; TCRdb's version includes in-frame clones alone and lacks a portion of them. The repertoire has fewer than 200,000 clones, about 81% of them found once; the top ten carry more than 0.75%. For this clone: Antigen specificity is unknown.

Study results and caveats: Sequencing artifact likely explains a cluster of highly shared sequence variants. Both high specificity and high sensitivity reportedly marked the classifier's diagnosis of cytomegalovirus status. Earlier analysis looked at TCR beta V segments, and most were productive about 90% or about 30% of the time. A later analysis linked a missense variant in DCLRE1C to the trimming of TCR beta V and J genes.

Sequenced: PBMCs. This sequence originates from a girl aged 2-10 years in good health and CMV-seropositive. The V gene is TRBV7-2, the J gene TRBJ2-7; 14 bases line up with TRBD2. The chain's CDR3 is CASSPSVRSGTSGSDEQYF. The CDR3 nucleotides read TGTGCCAGCAGCCCGTCGGTTCGTTCCGGGACTAGCGGGAGTGACGAGCAGTACTTC.